Each of the 32 T cell receptor beta chains below was sequenced from the same sample in a study of cytomegalovirus exposure and HLA in healthy donors. PCR primers comprised 60 Vbeta and 13 Jbeta primers. The protocol was immunoSEQ multiplex PCR, while the TCRdb copy is restricted to in-frame clones and leaves out a portion. The table records about 210,000 clones, around 83% of them present only once. Sequencing was performed on PBMCs. The receptor set was obtained from a girl aged 2 to 10 in good health and CMV-seronegative.

This clone was seen just once. This rearrangement joins TRBV4-2 to TRBJ2-3, with TRBD2 identical over 7 bases. CDR1 and CDR2 from the germline V gene are LGHNA and YNFKEQ. J gave up 2 bases and V 1 base, and 3 bases lay outside the gene matches. There are 15 residues in the CDR3. The CDR3 nucleotides read TGTGCCAGCAGCCAAGGAGCGGGGACCACAGATACGCAGTATTTT. It yields the protein CASSQGAGTTDTQYF.

The table lists this clone with a count of one. This chain links TRBV9 with TRBJ1-1; 10 bases are a match to TRBD1. Trimming at V came to 5 bases and at J to 3 bases, leaving 7 bases not matched to a gene. CDR1 and CDR2 from the germline V gene are SGDLS and YYNGEE. This CDR3 is 15 amino acids long. Here the CDR3 DNA reads TGTGCCAGCAGTCACCGGGACAGGGGACACACTGAAGCTTTCTTT. This gives the protein CASSHRDRGHTEAFF.

This clone was seen just once. V usage is TRBV2 and J usage is TRBJ2-3; TRBD1 might be the D (6 bases). CDR1 is SNHLY and CDR2 is FYNNEI in the germline V gene. CDR3 size: 14 residues. V was pared by 6 bases and J by 6 bases, with 16 bases between. CDR3 protein: CASRTTGWWDTQYF. The CDR3 region has the DNA TGTGCCAGCAGAACGACAGGATGGTGGGATACGCAGTATTTT.

The J gene is TRBJ1-1, the V gene TRBV18; 7 bases are a match to TRBD1. Germline CDR1 reads KGHSH; CDR2 reads LQKENI. The CDR3 length is 14 residues. J gave up 4 bases and V 6 bases, and 8 bases lay outside the gene matches. The CDR3 DNA follows: TGTGCCAGCTCCCCCAAAGGGGGCGGCACTGAAGCTTTCTTT. This translates into CASSPKGGGTEAFF. The full variable domain, in which reference TRBV18 and TRBJ1-1 provide the parts outside the CDR3, is NAGVMQNPRHLVRRRGQEARLRCSPMKGHSHVYWYRQLPEEGLKFMVYLQKENIIDESGMPKERFSAEFPKEGPSILRIQQVVRGDSAAYFCASSPKGGGTEAFFGQGTRLTVV.

This clone was counted only a few times. The chain has TRBV2 and TRBJ2-1; 11 nucleotides agree with TRBD2. V lost 5 bases to trimming and J lost 3 bases; unmatched junction nucleotides: 3. The CDR3 extends over 15 amino acids. CDR1 and CDR2 (germline): SNHLY, FYNNEI. CDR3 nucleotide sequence: TGTGCCAGCAGTCCCGGGACTAGCGGCTACAATGAGCAGTTCTTC. It encodes CASSPGTSGYNEQFF.

The rearrangement links TRBV6-1 to TRBJ1-2; 7 nucleotides match TRBD1. Germline-derived CDR1 and CDR2 are MNHNS and SASEGT. Losses at the gene ends were 2 bases for V and 3 bases for J; bases not matched to a gene: 3. CDR3 size: 14 residues. CDR3 region: CASSERTGYYGYTF. The CDR3 DNA is TGTGCCAGCAGTGAACGGACAGGATACTATGGCTACACCTTC.

V usage is TRBV19 and J usage is TRBJ1-1; no clear D gene. The V gene's germline CDR1 is LNHDA and CDR2 SQIVND (reference sequence). V dropped 2 bases and J dropped 7 bases, with 11 bases sitting between them. The CDR3 runs to 13 residues. CDR3 sequence: CASSISPPYEAFF. The CDR3 bases are TGTGCCAGTAGTATATCCCCCCCTTATGAAGCTTTCTTT. The full variable domain, completed using reference TRBV19 and TRBJ1-1, is DGGITQSPKYLFRKEGQNVTLSCEQNLNHDAMYWYRQDPGQGLRLIYYSQIVNDFQKGDIAEGYSVSREKKESFPLTVTSAQKNPTAFYLCASSISPPYEAFFGQGTRLTVV.

The chain employs TRBV6-5 and TRBJ1-5, with D possibly TRBD1 on 5 matching bases. The CDR3 is 14 amino acids. The germline V gene has CDR1 MNHEY and CDR2 SVGAGI. The V and J ends lost 0 bases and 8 bases respectively, with 11 bases between them. CDR3 sequence (DNA): TGTGCCAGCAGTTACTCGTCAGGGTGGGAGCCCCAGCATTTT. Encoded protein: CASSYSSGWEPQHF.

As regards this clone: In the same sample, other DNA sequences code for this CDR3. The V gene is TRBV5-1, the J gene TRBJ2-5, with 7 nucleotides matching TRBD2. This CDR3 has 15 amino acids. The trim removed 2 bases at V and 1 base at J, leaving 5 bases unmatched. Germline CDR1 is SGHRS and CDR2 is YFSETQ. CDR3 region: CASSLGGRGQETQYF. For the CDR3, the DNA is TGCGCCAGCAGCTTAGGTGGGAGGGGCCAAGAGACCCAGTACTTC.

The rearrangement uses TRBV15 and TRBJ1-6; D is unclear. There are 13 residues in the CDR3. Per the germline V gene, CDR1 is LNHNV and CDR2 is YYDKDF (reference sequence). The V end was cut by 9 bases, the J end by 6 bases, with 12 bases between. The CDR3 protein is CATGWEANSPLHF. The CDR3 nucleotides are TGTGCCACTGGGTGGGAGGCTAATTCACCCCTCCACTTT.

The rearrangement links TRBV14 to TRBJ1-1, with a tentative D call TRBD1 (5 bases). V was shortened by 1 base and J by 0 bases, with 12 bases between the two germline ends. Germline CDR1 SGHDN, CDR2 FVKESK. The CDR3 runs 16 residues. In DNA, the CDR3 is TGTGCCAGCAGCCAAGCTTGGGGCAGGCTGAACACTGAAGCTTTCTTT. Amino acid sequence: CASSQAWGRLNTEAFF.

The gene calls are TRBV15 and TRBJ2-7; the match to TRBD1 covers 9 bases. V shed 1 base and J 4 bases; nucleotides not matched to a gene: 5. Germline V CDR1 and CDR2: LNHNV, YYDKDF (reference sequence). This CDR3 comprises 15 residues. The CDR3 DNA follows: TGTGCCACCAGCAGAGGCGGGACAGGGTTTTACGAGCAGTACTTC. Translated: CATSRGGTGFYEQYF.

This chain uses TRBV28 with TRBJ2-2; 9 bases line up with TRBD2. The V gene end was trimmed by 8 bases and the J gene end by 3 bases; junction bases not matched to a gene: 7. CDR1 is MDHEN, CDR2 SYDVKM, per germline. This CDR3 has 15 amino acids. The chain's CDR3 is CASQQLAGDTGELFF. The CDR3 DNA reads TGTGCCAGCCAGCAACTAGCGGGTGACACCGGGGAGCTGTTTTTT.

The V call is TRBV10-1, the J call TRBJ2-1, with TRBD2 matching over 9 bases. J was trimmed by 1 base and V by 0 bases; bases with no gene match: 1. Per the germline V gene, CDR1 is WNHNN and CDR2 is SYGVQD (reference sequence). The CDR3 has 16 residues. Here the CDR3 reads CASSESLAGSYNEQFF. In nucleotides, the CDR3 is TGCGCCAGCAGTGAGTCTCTAGCGGGATCCTACAATGAGCAGTTCTTC.

In nucleotides, the CDR3 is TGTGCCAGCAGCGTAGATGAGTGGGAGACCCAGTACTTC. Encoded protein: CASSVDEWETQYF. The rearrangement uses TRBV9 and TRBJ2-5; no definite D call. V lost 0 bases and J 5 bases, leaving 8 bases between the germline ends. The CDR3 loop spans 13 amino acids. CDR1 and CDR2 (germline): SGDLS, YYNGEE.

This rearrangement joins TRBV30 to TRBJ1-4; 9 bases match TRBD1. Losses at the gene ends were 0 bases for V and 6 bases for J; bases not matched to a gene: 5. Germline CDR1 is GTSNPN and CDR2 is SVGIG (reference sequence). This CDR3 is built from 15 residues. As DNA, the CDR3 is TGTGCCTGGAGTGTAGGGACAGGGAAGTATGAAAAACTGTTTTTT. Amino acids: CAWSVGTGKYEKLFF.

This clone came up once. The rearrangement joins TRBV6-6 to TRBJ1-6, with D possibly matching TRBD1 (6 bases). This CDR3 is 14 amino acids long. Trimming pared 7 bases from V and 4 bases from J, leaving 11 bases between. CDR1 is MNHNY and CDR2 is SVGAGI in the germline V gene (reference sequence). DNA of the CDR3: TGTGCCAGCAAAGGACAGTTATATAATTCACCCCTCCACTTT. Protein: CASKGQLYNSPLHF.

This chain connects TRBV15 to TRBJ1-3; no clear D gene. The ends were cut back, 2 bases at V and 9 bases at J, with 17 bases in the middle. Germline V CDR1 and CDR2: LNHNV, YYDKDF (reference sequence). The CDR3 sequence is 15 residues long. The CDR3 DNA sequence: TGTGCCACCAGCAGAAGCCCGGGAAGCCGGGGCACCATATATTTT. Translating it yields CATSRSPGSRGTIYF.

The chain links TRBV30 to TRBJ2-1; 9 nucleotides line up with TRBD2. CDR1 and CDR2 from the germline V gene are GTSNPN and SVGIG (reference sequence). The J segment lost 8 bases and the V segment lost 4 bases, leaving 12 bases of the junction unmatched. The CDR3 runs 15 residues. CDR3 bases: TGTGCCTGGATACACCTGGGCGGGAGGGTCCATGAGCAGTTCTTC. Residues: CAWIHLGGRVHEQFF. The variable domain in full, with the rest retrieved from reference TRBV30 and TRBJ2-1, is SQTIHQWPATLVQPVGSPLSLECTVEGTSNPNLYWYRQAAGRGLQLLFYSVGIGQISSEVPQNLSASRPQDRQFILSSKKLLLSDSGFYLCAWIHLGGRVHEQFFGPGTRLTVL.

The chain combines TRBV4-1 with TRBJ2-5; TRBD2 matches 11 bases. Germline loops: CDR1 MGHRA, CDR2 YSYEKL. The CDR3 contains 16 residues. The V gene end was trimmed by 5 bases and the J gene end by 1 base; junction bases not matched to a gene: 6. CDR3 sequence (DNA): TGCGCCAGCAGCACAGGACTAGCGGGCATCCAAGAGACCCAGTACTTC. Translated: CASSTGLAGIQETQYF.

This clone was picked up a small number of times. This sequence joins TRBV5-6 and TRBJ1-1, with a weak D call TRBD1 (6 bases). The V end lost 0 bases, the J end lost 1 base, and 10 bases lay between the germline ends. CDR1 is SGHDT and CDR2 is YYEEEE in the germline V gene. The CDR3 covers 15 residues. The CDR3 DNA reads TGTGCCAGCAGCTTGGGGGGGGGCGCGAACACTGAAGCTTTCTTT. Amino acids: CASSLGGGANTEAFF.

J is TRBJ2-3 and V is TRBV4-1, with D perhaps matching TRBD2 (6 bases). V shed 3 bases and J shed 2 bases, with 15 bases lying between them. Per germline, CDR1 MGHRA and CDR2 YSYEKL. This CDR3 has 16 residues. The CDR3 DNA sequence: TGCGCCAGCAGCCACCCCACGGGGGTCTTCACAGATACGCAGTATTTT. Protein: CASSHPTGVFTDTQYF.

The rearrangement links TRBV5-4 to TRBJ2-5, with 7 nucleotides matching TRBD1. Germline values: CDR1 SGHNT, CDR2 YYREEE (reference sequence). The V gene end was trimmed by 4 bases and the J gene end by 8 bases; junction bases not matched to a gene: 8. The CDR3 covers 13 residues. The CDR3 DNA is TGTGCCAGCAGCGCCGGGACAGCTCCAACCCAGTACTTC. Translation gives CASSAGTAPTQYF.

The gene calls are TRBV11-3 and TRBJ2-1; tentatively, D is TRBD2 (6 bases). CDR3 length equals 16 residues. The germline V gene has CDR1 SGHNT and CDR2 YENEEA. The V and J ends lost 4 bases and 2 bases respectively, with 15 bases between them. The CDR3 is CASSSQTRGPYNEQFF. The CDR3 DNA reads TGTGCCAGCAGCTCCCAGACTAGAGGGCCCTACAATGAGCAGTTCTTC. Full variable domain (outside the CDR3, taken from reference TRBV11-3 and TRBJ2-1): EAGVVQSPRYKIIEKKQPVAFWCNPISGHNTLYWYLQNLGQGPELLIRYENEEAVDDSQLPKDRFSAERLKGVDSTLKIQPAELGDSAVYLCASSSQTRGPYNEQFFGPGTRLTVL.

The V and J genes are TRBV5-6 and TRBJ1-6; D is undetermined. Per the germline V gene, CDR1 is SGHDT and CDR2 is YYEEEE. Deletions cut 1 base from V and 8 bases from J, with 16 bases between. This CDR3 is 16 amino acids long. The CDR3: CASSLPLAGGYSPLHF. The CDR3 DNA reads TGTGCCAGCAGCTTGCCCCTGGCAGGTGGCTATTCACCCCTCCACTTT.

This chain connects TRBV6-1 to TRBJ1-2; 10 bases agree with TRBD1. The CDR3 spans 16 residues. Germline V gene sequence: CDR1 MNHNS, CDR2 SASEGT. V gave up 4 bases and J gave up 2 bases; unmatched junction bases: 7. The CDR3 spells CASSVIPGQGNYGYTF. CDR3 sequence (DNA): TGTGCCAGCAGTGTCATTCCGGGACAGGGGAACTATGGCTACACCTTC.

V usage is TRBV6-5 and J usage is TRBJ2-5, with D perhaps matching TRBD2 (6 bases). The end of the DNA fits TRBJ2-7 better, so the J call may be wrong. This CDR3 region has 15 residues. Germline V gene sequence: CDR1 MNHEY, CDR2 SVGAGI. The CDR3 nucleotides read TGTGCCAGCAGTTTAGAGGGGAGGAGAACCTACGAGCAGTACTTC. Its protein product is CASSLEGRRTYEQYF.

V usage is TRBV30 and J usage is TRBJ1-2, with 7 bases matching TRBD1. The CDR3 is made up of 13 amino acids. Trimming took 0 bases from V and 8 from J; bases not matched to a gene: 6. Germline values: CDR1 GTSNPN, CDR2 SVGIG (reference sequence). The CDR3 is CAWSVKGAGGYTF. CDR3 in DNA: TGTGCCTGGAGTGTAAAGGGGGCTGGGGGCTACACCTTC.

This chain joins TRBV5-1 and TRBJ1-1, with D unclear. The germline CDR1 and CDR2 sequences are SGHRS and YFSETQ. V lost 0 bases and J 5 bases, leaving 8 bases between the germline ends. CDR3 length equals 13 residues. The CDR3 DNA follows: TGCGCCAGCAGCTTGGGGTCGGGGACTGAAGCTTTCTTT. Translated, it gives CASSLGSGTEAFF.

The chain joins TRBV6-6 to TRBJ1-1; tentatively, D is TRBD1 (5 bases). This CDR3 region has 12 residues. The germline CDR1 and CDR2 sequences are MNHNY and SVGAGI (reference sequence). Trimming removed 2 bases at V and 11 bases at J, with 12 bases between. The CDR3 sequence is CASSYDAGRAFF. For the CDR3, the DNA is TGTGCCAGCAGTTACGACGCAGGGAGGGCTTTCTTT.

This clone has a handful of counts. The V gene is TRBV2, the J gene TRBJ1-2; tentatively, D is TRBD1 (5 bases). The germline CDR1 and CDR2 sequences are SNHLY and FYNNEI. The V gene lost 3 bases and the J gene lost 12 bases, with 29 bases spanning the gap. The CDR3 totals 17 residues. This CDR3 reads CASSDRLLAGTDTRNTF. The CDR3 DNA follows: TGTGCCAGCAGTGATAGGCTCCTCGCCGGGACTGATACCCGTAACACCTTC.

The chain carries TRBV6-1 and TRBJ1-2, with 7 bases identical to TRBD1. Per germline, CDR1 MNHNS and CDR2 SASEGT. With 1 base clipped from V and 4 bases from J, the junction kept 3 bases outside the gene matches. The CDR3 loop spans 14 amino acids. CDR3: CASSEVGTAYGYTF. In nucleotides, the CDR3 is TGTGCCAGCAGTGAAGTAGGGACAGCCTATGGCTACACCTTC.